Each of the 25 T cell receptor beta chains below was sequenced from the same sample in a study of blood T cell repertoires in COVID-19. Profiled with immunoSEQ multiplex PCR; TCRdb holds only in-frame clones, not every one. There are approximately 200,000 clones in the sample; 75% to 90% occur only once, and under 4.5% lies in the top ten. The specimen sequenced was PBMCs or T cells enriched from blood (not recorded which). The receptors here all came from a woman in her 30s who had been exposed to COVID-19.

This clone showed up just once. J is TRBJ1-1 and V is TRBV6-5, with 7 bases fitting TRBD1. Germline V gene data show CDR1 as MNHEY and CDR2 as SVGAGI. This CDR3 comprises 15 residues. The junction had 10 bases not matched to a gene; V was cut back by 5 bases and J by 4 bases. This chain's CDR3 is CASSPPAGGVTEAFF. The DNA for the CDR3 is TGTGCCAGCAGTCCCCCGGCAGGGGGTGTCACTGAAGCTTTCTTT.

The chain couples TRBV10-1 to TRBJ2-1, with 7 bases identical to TRBD2. Germline V CDR1 and CDR2: WNHNN, SYGVQD (reference sequence). The CDR3 runs 16 residues. J gave up 0 bases and V 1 base, and 3 bases lay outside the gene matches. CDR3 sequence (DNA): TGCGCCAGCAGTGAGTTAGCGGGCAGCTCCTACAATGAGCAGTTCTTC. This sequence encodes CASSELAGSSYNEQFF.

The CDR3 sequence: CASSPKTGVEAFF. The DNA for the CDR3 is TGTGCCAGCAGTCCCAAAACGGGGGTTGAGGCTTTCTTT. The chain employs TRBV6-5 and TRBJ1-1, with a possible D match to TRBD1 (5 bases). Germline V lookup: CDR1 MNHEY, CDR2 SVGAGI. V dropped 5 bases and J dropped 11 bases, with 18 bases sitting between them. CDR3 size: 13 residues.

This sequence joins TRBV7-2 and TRBJ1-1, with no clear D. The germline V gene has CDR1 SGHTA and CDR2 FQGNSA. CDR3 length: 12 residues. V lost 1 base to trimming and J lost 7 bases, with 7 bases between them. Here the CDR3 reads CASSLDEFEAFF. In nucleotides, the CDR3 is TGTGCCAGCAGCTTAGACGAGTTTGAAGCTTTCTTT.

J is TRBJ1-6 and V is TRBV7-3; weak D call: TRBD1 (5 bases). This CDR3 region has 17 residues. Germline-derived CDR1 and CDR2 are SGHTA and FQGTGA. Trimming removed 4 bases from V and 0 bases from J, with 13 bases in between. In nucleotides, the CDR3 is TGTGCCAGCAGCTCCCCCCAGGGAAGCTCCTATAATTCACCCCTCCACTTT. This encodes CASSSPQGSSYNSPLHF.

The chain carries TRBV5-5 and TRBJ2-5, with D perhaps TRBD2 (5 bases). The V gene's germline CDR1 is SGHKS and CDR2 YYEKEE (reference sequence). The CDR3 is 16 residues long. V was clipped by 7 bases and J by 4 bases, with 23 bases between them. The DNA of the CDR3 is TGTGCCAGCTCACTAGACGGGCTTCTAGCTACAGAGACCCAGTACTTC. It is translated as CASSLDGLLATETQYF.

This chain links TRBV28 with TRBJ1-2, with no clear D. Germline-derived CDR1 and CDR2 are MDHEN and SYDVKM. The CDR3 loop spans 11 amino acids. V lost 7 bases and J 5 bases, leaving 8 bases between the germline ends. The chain's CDR3 is CASTTGYGYTF. CDR3 coding DNA: TGTGCCAGCACCACGGGGTATGGCTACACCTTC.

This chain connects TRBV29-1 to TRBJ2-7; 10 nucleotides agree with TRBD1. Germline CDR1 and CDR2: SQVTM and ANQGSEA. Losses at the gene ends were 6 bases for V and 2 bases for J; bases not matched to a gene: 1. The CDR3 loop spans 12 amino acids. The CDR3 region has the DNA TGCAGCGTGGGACAGGGGACCTACGAGCAGTACTTC. The encoded protein is CSVGQGTYEQYF.

This chain uses TRBV30 with TRBJ2-2; 7 nucleotides agree with TRBD1. V gave up 2 bases and J gave up 5 bases; unmatched junction bases: 5. CDR3 length: 14 residues. Germline lookup yields CDR1 GTSNPN and CDR2 SVGIG (reference sequence). The CDR3 DNA follows: TGTGCCTGGAGTACAGGGGTACGGACCGGGGAGCTGTTTTTT. Residues: CAWSTGVRTGELFF.

The chain's CDR3 is CASSQYRGRGPEQFF. The CDR3 DNA follows: TGTGCCAGCAGTCAATACAGGGGGCGCGGGCCTGAGCAGTTCTTC. The rearrangement links TRBV14 to TRBJ2-1; 9 bases line up with TRBD1. CDR3 size: 15 residues. Germline lookup yields CDR1 SGHDN and CDR2 FVKESK. V gave up 6 bases and J gave up 9 bases; unmatched junction bases: 12.

V usage is TRBV30 and J usage is TRBJ1-1; 8 nucleotides line up with TRBD1. CDR1 and CDR2 (germline): GTSNPN, SVGIG (reference sequence). There are 13 residues in the CDR3. V shed 2 bases and J 3 bases; nucleotides not matched to a gene: 2. CDR3 nucleotide sequence: TGTGCCTGGAGTACACAGGGGGACACTGAAGCTTTCTTT. As protein: CAWSTQGDTEAFF.

The rearrangement uses TRBV30 and TRBJ1-1, with 7 positions matching TRBD1. CDR1 is GTSNPN and CDR2 is SVGIG in the germline V gene (reference sequence). The CDR3 extends over 14 amino acids. The J segment lost 11 bases and the V segment lost 4 bases, leaving 16 bases of the junction unmatched. The CDR3, as DNA: TGTGCCTGGATGACACCTCTGACAGGGAATTCGGCTTTCTTT. It is translated as CAWMTPLTGNSAFF.

This chain links TRBV10-3 with TRBJ2-7, with 12 bases fitting TRBD1. CDR1 ENHRY and CDR2 SYGVKD come from the germline V gene. The CDR3 is 16 residues long. J lost 5 bases, V lost 6 bases, and 11 bases had no gene match. In DNA, the CDR3 is TGTGCCATCAGCGGAAGAGTGGGACAGGGGGCCGACGAGCAGTACTTC. Protein product: CAISGRVGQGADEQYF.

The V and J genes are TRBV2 and TRBJ2-7, with 7 nucleotides matching TRBD1. The length of the CDR3 is 15 residues. Germline assignment: CDR1 SNHLY and CDR2 FYNNEI. V lost 5 bases, J lost 2 bases, and 9 bases stayed unmatched. DNA of the CDR3: TGTGCCAGCAGTCACCCGCTTGGACAGGCCTACGAGCAGTACTTC. It encodes CASSHPLGQAYEQYF.

The rearrangement joins TRBV27 to TRBJ2-7; 9 bases map to TRBD1. The length of the CDR3 is 15 residues. From germline, CDR1 is MNHEY and CDR2 SMNVEV (reference sequence). Unmatched junction bases numbered 5, after V lost 3 bases and J lost 2 bases. CDR3 DNA: TGTGCCAGCAGTTTTGATGGGACAGGGACCTACGAGCAGTACTTC. Its protein is CASSFDGTGTYEQYF.

The gene calls are TRBV4-1 and TRBJ2-1; D is unclear. The CDR3 runs to 15 residues. V was trimmed by 1 base and J by 8 bases, leaving 15 bases between them. From germline, CDR1 is MGHRA and CDR2 YSYEKL. CDR3: CASSQVSAGIDEQFF. The CDR3 DNA follows: TGCGCCAGCAGCCAAGTCTCGGCAGGTATCGATGAGCAGTTCTTC.

The chain carries TRBV7-8 and TRBJ2-2, with 11 bases aligning to TRBD2. V shed 5 bases, J shed 3 bases, and the junction held 2 bases outside the gene matches. The CDR3 length is 15 residues. The germline V gene encodes CDR1 SGHVS and CDR2 FQNEAQ. The CDR3 nucleotides read TGTGCCAGCAGCCATAGCGGGAGGGACACCGGGGAGCTGTTTTTT. Translated, it gives CASSHSGRDTGELFF.

On this clone itself: The same CDR3 can be traced to other DNA sequences in this sample. This chain joins TRBV19 and TRBJ2-3; D is perhaps TRBD1 (5 bases). Germline CDR1 and CDR2: LNHDA and SQIVND (reference sequence). There are 15 residues in the CDR3. The V end was cut by 1 base, the J end by 0 bases, with 8 bases between. The CDR3 nucleotides are TGTGCCAGTAGTATAGGGGGCTCTAGCACAGATACGCAGTATTTT. Residues: CASSIGGSSTDTQYF.

In the case of this clone: This CDR3 is also generated by other DNA sequences in the sample. The chain couples TRBV9 to TRBJ2-2, with D hard to call. Trimming took off 2 bases at V and 4 bases at J, with 3 bases between the two ends. Germline CDR1 reads SGDLS; CDR2 reads YYNGEE. CDR3 size: 12 residues. CDR3 region: CASSVSTGELFF. CDR3 nucleotides: TGTGCCAGCAGCGTCTCCACCGGGGAGCTGTTTTTT.

This clone was counted a single time. V gene TRBV2 combines with J gene TRBJ2-1; 15 nucleotides agree with TRBD2. The CDR3 runs to 15 residues. The V gene's germline CDR1 is SNHLY and CDR2 FYNNEI. Trimming took 8 bases from V and 7 from J; bases not matched to a gene: 6. DNA of the CDR3: TGTGCCAGCGGCCAAGGGACTAGCGGGAGGAATGAGCAGTTCTTC. Translation: CASGQGTSGRNEQFF.

The V gene is TRBV15, the J gene TRBJ1-4; possibly TRBD1 for D (5 bases). The CDR3 runs 14 residues. The V gene's germline CDR1 is LNHNV and CDR2 YYDKDF (reference sequence). Trimming cost V 1 base and J 5 bases, with 8 bases left between them. The CDR3 DNA is TGTGCCACCAGCAGAGCGGGGGGAAATGAAAAACTGTTTTTT. Translation gives CATSRAGGNEKLFF. Together with reference TRBV15 and TRBJ1-4, the CDR3 gives the full variable domain: DAMVIQNPRYQVTQFGKPVTLSCSQTLNHNVMYWYQQKSSQAPKLLFHYYDKDFNNEADTPDNFQSRRPNTSFCFLDIRSPGLGDTAMYLCATSRAGGNEKLFFGSGTQLSVL.

The rearrangement links TRBV2 to TRBJ2-4, with 9 nucleotides matching TRBD2. The germline V gene has CDR1 SNHLY and CDR2 FYNNEI. Trimming removed 5 bases from V and 0 bases from J; junction bases left unmatched: 2. The CDR3 runs 15 residues. The CDR3 region is CASSSSGTAKNIQYF. The CDR3 nucleotides are TGTGCCAGCAGTTCTAGCGGGACAGCCAAAAACATTCAGTACTTC.

Only a few counts were recorded for this clone. V is TRBV5-1 and J is TRBJ2-5; D uncertain. Germline V gene data show CDR1 as SGHRS and CDR2 as YFSETQ. The CDR3 totals 13 residues. V was cut by 0 bases and J by 4 bases, with 7 bases left in between. The CDR3 loop is CASSLGLLETQYF. The DNA for the CDR3 is TGCGCCAGCAGCTTGGGACTTTTAGAGACCCAGTACTTC.

The chain recombines TRBV2 with TRBJ2-3; 13 bases agree with TRBD2. CDR1 is SNHLY, CDR2 FYNNEI, per germline. V shed 5 bases and J 2 bases; nucleotides not matched to a gene: 7. The CDR3 is made up of 17 amino acids. The CDR3 sequence is CASSPRTSGSSTDTQYF. CDR3 nucleotides: TGTGCCAGCAGTCCCAGGACTAGCGGGAGTTCCACAGATACGCAGTATTTT.

This chain uses TRBV5-1 with TRBJ2-5, with TRBD2 matching over 11 bases. Germline loops: CDR1 SGHRS, CDR2 YFSETQ. Losses at the gene ends were 0 bases for V and 4 bases for J; bases not matched to a gene: 5. The CDR3 covers 16 residues. The CDR3 bases are TGCGCCAGCAGCTTGGACGTAGCGGGAGGGGCAGAGACCCAGTACTTC. Residues: CASSLDVAGGAETQYF.